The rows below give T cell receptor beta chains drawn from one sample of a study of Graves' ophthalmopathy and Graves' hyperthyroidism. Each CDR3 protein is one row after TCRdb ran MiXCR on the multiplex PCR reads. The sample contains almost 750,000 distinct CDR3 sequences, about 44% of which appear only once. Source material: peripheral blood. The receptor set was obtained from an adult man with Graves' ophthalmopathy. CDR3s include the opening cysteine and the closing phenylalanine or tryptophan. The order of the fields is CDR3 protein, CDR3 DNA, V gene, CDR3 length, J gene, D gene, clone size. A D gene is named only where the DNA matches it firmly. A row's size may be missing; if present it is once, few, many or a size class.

CAISGAGLRSTSPLHF | TGTGCCATCAGTGGGGCGGGGCTCCGGTCCACTTCACCCCTCCACTTT | TRBV10-3 | 16 | TRBJ1-6 | - | many
CATSVQGDQPQHF | TGTGCCACCAGTGTCCAGGGGGATCAGCCCCAGCATTTT | TRBV24-1 | 13 | TRBJ1-5 | TRBD1 | many
CASRPTGSSHEQYF | TGTGCCAGCAGGCCGACTGGGAGTTCCCACGAGCAGTACTTC | TRBV24-1 | 14 | TRBJ2-7 | - | -
CASSLTQGGADEKLFF | TGTGCCAGCAGCCTAACCCAGGGAGGCGCGGACGAAAAACTGTTTTTT | TRBV14 | 16 | TRBJ1-4 | - | few
CASTPSADYEQYF | TGTGCCAGCACCCCCTCTGCCGACTACGAGCAGTACTTC | TRBV7-9 | 13 | TRBJ2-7 | - | many
CASSGPGQGSYEQYF | TGTGCCAGCTCAGGACCGGGACAGGGGTCCTACGAGCAGTACTTC | TRBV2 | 15 | TRBJ2-7 | TRBD1 | -
CASSQDLMGGRDQETQYF | TGTGCCAGCAGCCAAGATCTAATGGGGGGCCGAGACCAAGAGACCCAGTACTTC | TRBV4-2 | 18 | TRBJ2-5 | - | few
CASSGQGTQYF | TGTGCCAGCTCGGGACAGGGGACCCAGTACTTC | TRBV7-9 | 11 | TRBJ2-5 | TRBD1 | few
CSVEEGADTQYF | TGCAGCGTTGAAGAAGGGGCGGATACGCAGTATTTT | TRBV29-1 | 12 | TRBJ2-3 | - | few
CASSLVGGRGETQYF | TGTGCCAGCAGCTTAGTTGGCGGGAGGGGGGAGACCCAGTACTTC | TRBV7-6 | 15 | TRBJ2-5 | TRBD2 | many
CASSLGVGSGREQYF | TGTGCCAGCAGTTTAGGAGTCGGGTCGGGTCGCGAGCAGTACTTC | TRBV25-1 | 15 | TRBJ2-7 | - | -
CASRVPQGAEQYF | TGTGCCAGCAGAGTACCACAGGGAGCCGAGCAGTACTTC | TRBV12-3/TRBV12-4 | 13 | TRBJ2-7 | - | -
CATSGEQGGRGNTIYF | TGTGCCACCAGCGGAGAACAGGGGGGTCGCGGAAACACCATATATTTT | TRBV15 | 16 | TRBJ1-3 | TRBD1 | -
CASSNAGGRYEQYF | TGTGCCAGCAGCAACGCAGGGGGTCGCTACGAGCAGTACTTC | TRBV10-3 | 14 | TRBJ2-7 | TRBD1 | few
CASGTRATGELFF | TGTGCCAGCGGGACCAGGGCTACCGGGGAGCTGTTTTTT | TRBV7-3 | 13 | TRBJ2-2 | - | -
CATSDGPPGQGGPYEQYF | TGTGCCACCAGTGATGGGCCTCCGGGACAGGGGGGCCCTTACGAGCAGTACTTC | TRBV24-1 | 18 | TRBJ2-7 | TRBD1 | -
CSARDIHQRGTGELFF | TGCAGTGCTAGAGATATACACCAAAGGGGGACCGGGGAGCTGTTTTTT | TRBV20-1 | 16 | TRBJ2-2 | - | -
CASSPPDRANTGELFF | TGTGCCAGCAGCCCGCCGGACAGGGCGAACACCGGGGAGCTGTTTTTT | TRBV7-9 | 16 | TRBJ2-2 | TRBD1 | many
CSVARTGGGYTF | TGCAGCGTGGCCAGGACAGGGGGCGGCTACACCTTC | TRBV29-1 | 12 | TRBJ1-2 | TRBD1 | many
CASSLTRGGAQYF | TGTGCCAGCAGTTTGACGCGGGGAGGGGCCCAGTACTTC | TRBV12-3/TRBV12-4 | 13 | TRBJ2-5 | TRBD2 | many
CATSRDPIGGVTTGELFF | TGTGCCACCAGCAGAGATCCGATTGGGGGGGTCACCACCGGGGAGCTGTTTTTT | TRBV15 | 18 | TRBJ2-2 | TRBD2 | few
CAISYDRQSEKLFF | TGTGCCATCAGTTACGATCGACAGTCTGAAAAACTGTTTTTT | TRBV10-3 | 14 | TRBJ1-4 | - | -
CASSGGQGMSGEKLFF | TGTGCCAGCAGCGGAGGCCAGGGGATGTCGGGTGAAAAACTGTTTTTT | TRBV5-4 | 16 | TRBJ1-4 | - | -